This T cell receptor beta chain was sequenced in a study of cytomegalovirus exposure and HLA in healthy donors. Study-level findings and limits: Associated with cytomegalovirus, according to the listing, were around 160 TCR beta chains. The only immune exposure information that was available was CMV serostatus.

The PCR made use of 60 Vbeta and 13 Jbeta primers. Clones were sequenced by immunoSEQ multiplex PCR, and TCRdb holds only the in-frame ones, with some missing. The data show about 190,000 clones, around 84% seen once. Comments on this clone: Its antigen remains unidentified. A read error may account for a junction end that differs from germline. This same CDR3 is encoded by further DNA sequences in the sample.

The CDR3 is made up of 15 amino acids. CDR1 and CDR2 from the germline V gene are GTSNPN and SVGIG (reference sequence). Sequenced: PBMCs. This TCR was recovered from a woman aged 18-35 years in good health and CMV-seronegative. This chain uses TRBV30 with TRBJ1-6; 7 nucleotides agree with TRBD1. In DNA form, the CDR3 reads TGTGCCTGGAGTGTACCAGAGACAGGGAATTCGCCCCTCCATTTT. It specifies CAWSVPETGNSPLHF.